The 14 T cell receptor beta chains below all came from one sample that was sequenced in a study of regulatory T cells after allogeneic stem cell transplantation. RNA was reverse transcribed by SMARTer RACE, then the TCR beta CDR3 region was amplified. MiXCR was run by TCRdb on the 5' RACE reads, yielding one entry per CDR3 protein. The sample shows about 1,000 distinct CDR3 sequences, around a sixth of them seen only once. The sample here was sorted CD4+ T cells from blood (whether regulatory or conventional is not recorded), taken 30 days after allogeneic stem cell transplant. The receptors shown here come from a human patient who had an allogeneic stem cell transplant, so the T cells may come from the graft donor.

This clonotype is labeled as medium-sized. This sequence joins TRBV25-1 and TRBJ2-7, with D perhaps assigned TRBD1 or TRBD2 (5 bases each). CDR1 is MGHDK, CDR2 SYGVNS, per germline. CDR3 size: 14 residues. V dropped 6 bases and J dropped 0 bases, with 12 bases sitting between them. Written as DNA, the CDR3 is TGTGCCAGCAGGGGGGACCGAATCTCCTACGAGCAGTACTTC. Its protein product is CASRGDRISYEQYF.

Sample share makes this clonotype large. The chain is built from TRBV29-1 and TRBJ1-1; tentatively, D is TRBD1 (5 bases). In germline, CDR1 is SQVTM, CDR2 ANQGSEA. V lost 6 bases and J 1 base, leaving 9 bases between the germline ends. CDR3 size: 12 residues. CDR3 region: CSVRVGNTEAFF. The CDR3 bases are TGCAGCGTCAGGGTCGGGAACACTGAAGCTTTCTTT.

This clonotype is large in the sample. The V gene is TRBV6-5, the J gene TRBJ1-2; 11 bases agree with TRBD1. The CDR3 has 14 residues. The V gene's germline CDR1 is MNHEY and CDR2 SVGAGI. V lost 8 bases, J lost 1 base, and 3 bases stayed unmatched. CDR3 residues: CASWGQGVNYGYTF. CDR3 nucleotides: TGTGCCAGCTGGGGACAGGGGGTTAACTATGGCTACACCTTC.

As to this clonotype: At one end the junction does not follow the germline gene, possibly because of a read error. The chain links TRBV20-1 to TRBJ2-5, with no clear D. The CDR3 covers 12 residues. CDR1 DFQATT and CDR2 SNEGSKA come from the germline V gene (reference sequence). CDR3 amino acids: CSATSGFTTQHF. CDR3 bases: TGCAGTGCTACTTCAGGTTTTACGACCCAGCACTTC.

This clonotype came up a few times. A much bigger clone sits one base away, suggesting this may be a read error. The genes are TRBV7-6 and TRBJ2-5, with D unresolved. V shed 8 bases and J shed 2 bases, with 6 bases lying between them. The CDR3 length is 11 residues. The germline V gene encodes CDR1 SGHVS and CDR2 FNYEAQ. The CDR3: CASGSQETQYF. In DNA, the CDR3 is TGTGCCAGCGGCTCACAAGAGACCCAGTACTTC.

By proportion, this clonotype is medium-sized. The chain couples TRBV2 to TRBJ1-4; the D is unclear. The CDR3 has 15 amino acids. Trimming stripped 2 bases from V and 8 bases from J, with 15 bases between. Germline V gene data show CDR1 as SNHLY and CDR2 as FYNNEI. The CDR3 loop reads CASSESVNGWEKLFF. The CDR3, as DNA: TGTGCCAGCAGTGAATCTGTCAATGGCTGGGAAAAACTGTTTTTT.

This clonotype is large in the sample. The CDR3 loop reads CASSQASGRVHNEQFF. The CDR3 nucleotides are TGTGCCAGCAGCCAAGCCAGCGGGAGGGTACACAATGAGCAGTTCTTC. V usage is TRBV3-1 and J usage is TRBJ2-1; 10 positions agree with TRBD2. V lost 1 base, J lost 5 bases, and 5 bases stayed unmatched. The CDR3 runs 16 residues. Germline lookup yields CDR1 LGHDT and CDR2 YNNKEL (reference sequence).

This clonotype is classed as large (0.1 to 1%). The rearrangement uses TRBV5-1 and TRBJ2-1, with 8 positions matching TRBD2. The CDR3 is 17 residues long. In germline, CDR1 is SGHRS, CDR2 YFSETQ. The V gene end was trimmed by 2 bases and the J gene end by 2 bases; junction bases not matched to a gene: 9. The CDR3, as DNA: TGCGCCAGCAGCTTTCCGGGCGGGAGGACCCCCTACAATGAGCAGTTCTTC. Its protein is CASSFPGGRTPYNEQFF.

This clonotype is medium-sized (0.01 to 0.1%) in the sample. CDR3 residues: CATSREPVLETQYF. The DNA for the CDR3 is TGTGCCACCAGCAGAGAACCAGTATTGGAGACCCAGTACTTC. The J gene is TRBJ2-5, the V gene TRBV15; D is uncertain. CDR1 is LNHNV, CDR2 YYDKDF, per germline (reference sequence). The CDR3 totals 14 residues. V dropped 0 bases and J dropped 5 bases, with 10 bases sitting between them.

This clonotype is medium-sized by share. V usage is TRBV28 and J usage is TRBJ1-6; TRBD1 matches at 8 bases. Germline V gives CDR1 MDHEN, CDR2 SYDVKM. Trimming at V came to 5 bases and at J to 10 bases, leaving 13 bases not matched to a gene. This CDR3 contains 16 residues. CDR3 protein: CASSPPQGALGSPLHF. The CDR3 nucleotides are TGTGCCAGCAGTCCGCCCCAGGGGGCGTTAGGCTCACCCCTCCACTTT.

In regard to this clonotype: This may arise from a read error, as a much more abundant clone is one base away. The genes are TRBV20-1 and TRBJ2-3; 10 bases agree with TRBD1. The CDR3 loop spans 15 amino acids. Germline V CDR1 and CDR2: DFQATT, SNEGSKA (reference sequence). The DNA of the CDR3 is TGCAGTGCTAAGAATGACAGGGGGCGGGCAGATGCGCAGTATTTT. Its protein is CSAKNDRGRADAQYF.

About this clonotype itself: An end of the junction differs from the germline gene, which may be a read error. The chain joins TRBV7-7 to TRBJ2-2, with D perhaps matching TRBD2 (5 bases). Germline V gene sequence: CDR1 SSHAT, CDR2 FNYEAQ (reference sequence). CDR3 size: 13 residues. The CDR3 loop reads CVSSQTGAGELFF. The DNA of the CDR3 is TGTGTCAGCAGCCAAACCGGGGCCGGGGAGCTGTTTTTT.

Judged by abundance, this clonotype is hyperexpanded. This chain uses TRBV6-5 with TRBJ2-1, with TRBD1 identical over 9 bases. V was clipped by 7 bases and J by 7 bases; unmatched bases: 5. This CDR3 spans 13 amino acids. The germline gives CDR1 MNHEY, CDR2 SVGAGI. The CDR3 nucleotides are TGTGCCAGCACCGGGACAGGGAATAATGAGCAGTTCTTC. Encoded protein: CASTGTGNNEQFF.

By sample share, this clonotype is large. CDR3 sequence reads: CSARAYGTSAAGEQYF. Written as DNA, the CDR3 is TGCAGTGCTAGAGCATACGGGACTAGCGCCGCGGGGGAGCAGTACTTC. The chain recombines TRBV20-1 with TRBJ2-7; 10 bases line up with TRBD2. The CDR3 extends over 16 amino acids. J was trimmed by 7 bases and V by 1 base; bases with no gene match: 13. Germline V lookup: CDR1 DFQATT, CDR2 SNEGSKA (reference sequence).